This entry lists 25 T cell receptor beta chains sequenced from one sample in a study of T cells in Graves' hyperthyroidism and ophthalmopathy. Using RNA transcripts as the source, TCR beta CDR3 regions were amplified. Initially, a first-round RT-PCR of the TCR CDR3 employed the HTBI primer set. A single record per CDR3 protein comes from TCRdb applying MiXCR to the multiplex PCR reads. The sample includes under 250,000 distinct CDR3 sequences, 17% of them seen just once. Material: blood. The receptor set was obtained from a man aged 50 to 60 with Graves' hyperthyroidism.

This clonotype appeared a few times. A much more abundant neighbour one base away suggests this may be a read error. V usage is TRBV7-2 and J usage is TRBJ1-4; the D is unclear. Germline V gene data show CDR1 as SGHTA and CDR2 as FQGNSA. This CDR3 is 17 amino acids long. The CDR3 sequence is CASSQRIIHRTNEKLSF. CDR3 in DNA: TGTGCCAGCAGCCAACGCATCATTCACCGTACTAATGAAAAACTGTCTTTT.

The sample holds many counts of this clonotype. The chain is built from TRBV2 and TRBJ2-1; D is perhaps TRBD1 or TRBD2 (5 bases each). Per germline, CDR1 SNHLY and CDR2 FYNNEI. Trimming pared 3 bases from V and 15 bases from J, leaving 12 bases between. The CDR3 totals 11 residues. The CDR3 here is CASSELRGRFF. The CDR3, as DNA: TGTGCCAGCAGTGAGCTGAGGGGAAGGTTCTTC.

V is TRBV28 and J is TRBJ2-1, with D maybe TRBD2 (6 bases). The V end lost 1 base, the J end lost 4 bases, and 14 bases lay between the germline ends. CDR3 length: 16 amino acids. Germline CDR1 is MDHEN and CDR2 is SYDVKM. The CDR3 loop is CASSLYGRNRYNEQFF. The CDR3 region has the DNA TGTGCCAGCAGTTTATACGGGAGAAATAGGTACAATGAGCAGTTCTTC.

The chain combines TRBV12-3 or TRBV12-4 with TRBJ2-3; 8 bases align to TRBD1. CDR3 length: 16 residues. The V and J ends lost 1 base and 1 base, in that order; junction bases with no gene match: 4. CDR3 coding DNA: TGTGCCAGCAGTTTAGACAGGGGGATCGGCACAGATACGCAGTATTTT. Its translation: CASSLDRGIGTDTQYF.

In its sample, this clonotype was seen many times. In nucleotides, the CDR3 is TGTGCCAGCAAGGGACAGGGATACGAGACCCAGTACTTC. It yields the protein CASKGQGYETQYF. The chain has TRBV6-1 and TRBJ2-5; TRBD1 matches at 9 bases. Germline lookup yields CDR1 MNHNS and CDR2 SASEGT. V dropped 7 bases and J dropped 5; count of bases not matched to a gene: 5. This CDR3 region has 13 residues.

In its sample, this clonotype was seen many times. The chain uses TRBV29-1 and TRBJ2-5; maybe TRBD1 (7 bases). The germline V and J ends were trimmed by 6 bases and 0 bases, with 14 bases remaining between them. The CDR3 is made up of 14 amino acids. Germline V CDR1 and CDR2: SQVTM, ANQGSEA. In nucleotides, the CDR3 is TGCAGCGTCCGACAGGGAGGCTACCAAGAGACCCAGTACTTC. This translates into CSVRQGGYQETQYF.

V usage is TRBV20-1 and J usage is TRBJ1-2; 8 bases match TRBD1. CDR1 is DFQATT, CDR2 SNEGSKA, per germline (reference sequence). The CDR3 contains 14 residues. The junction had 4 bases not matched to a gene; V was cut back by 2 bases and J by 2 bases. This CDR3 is CSARYAGGNYGYTF. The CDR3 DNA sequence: TGCAGTGCTAGATATGCAGGGGGCAACTATGGCTACACCTTC.

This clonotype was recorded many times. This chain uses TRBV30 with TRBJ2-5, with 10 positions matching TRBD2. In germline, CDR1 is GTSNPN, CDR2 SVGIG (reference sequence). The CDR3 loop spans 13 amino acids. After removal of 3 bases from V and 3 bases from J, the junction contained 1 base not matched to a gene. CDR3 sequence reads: CAWRGLAKETQYF. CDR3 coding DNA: TGTGCCTGGAGGGGACTAGCGAAAGAGACCCAGTACTTC. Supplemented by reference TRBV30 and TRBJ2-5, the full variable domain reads SQTIHQWPATLVQPVGSPLSLECTVEGTSNPNLYWYRQAAGRGLQLLFYSVGIGQISSEVPQNLSASRPQDRQFILSSKKLLLSDSGFYLCAWRGLAKETQYFGPGTRLLVL.

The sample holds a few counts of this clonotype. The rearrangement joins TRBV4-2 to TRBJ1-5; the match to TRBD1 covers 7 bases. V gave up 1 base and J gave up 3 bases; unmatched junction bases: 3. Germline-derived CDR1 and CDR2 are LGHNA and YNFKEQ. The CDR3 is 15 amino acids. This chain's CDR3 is CASSQADRANQPQHF. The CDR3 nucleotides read TGTGCCAGCAGCCAAGCAGACAGGGCCAATCAGCCCCAGCATTTT.

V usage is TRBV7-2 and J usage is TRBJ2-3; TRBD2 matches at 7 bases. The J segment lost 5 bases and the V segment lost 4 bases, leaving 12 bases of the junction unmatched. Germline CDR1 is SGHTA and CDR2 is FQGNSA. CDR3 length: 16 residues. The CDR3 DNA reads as TGTGCCAGCAGCTGGGAGGGGCAGATCATGGGAGATACGCAGTATTTT. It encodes CASSWEGQIMGDTQYF.

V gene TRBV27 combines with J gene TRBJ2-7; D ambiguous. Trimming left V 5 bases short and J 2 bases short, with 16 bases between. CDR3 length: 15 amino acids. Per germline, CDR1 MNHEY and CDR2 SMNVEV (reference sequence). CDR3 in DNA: TGTGCCAGCAGTCCCTTGTCCGCGGCCCCCTACGAGCAGTACTTC. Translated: CASSPLSAAPYEQYF.

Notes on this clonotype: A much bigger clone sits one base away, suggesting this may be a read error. The CDR3 DNA reads TGTGCCAGCAGTGAAGCGCGGGAAACCGGGGAGCTGTTTTTT. Translation gives CASSEARETGELFF. The rearrangement joins TRBV12-3 or TRBV12-4 to TRBJ2-2; a possible D gene is TRBD2 (6 bases). Between the trimmed V and J ends, which lost 5 bases and 5 bases, there was a span of 12 bases. The length of the CDR3 is 14 residues.

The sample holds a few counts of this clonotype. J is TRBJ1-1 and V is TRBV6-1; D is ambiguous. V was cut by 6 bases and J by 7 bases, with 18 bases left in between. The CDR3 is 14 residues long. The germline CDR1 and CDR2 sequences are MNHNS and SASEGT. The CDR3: CASSRRGGDDEAFF. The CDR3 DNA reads TGTGCCAGCAGCCGACGAGGAGGTGATGATGAAGCTTTCTTT.

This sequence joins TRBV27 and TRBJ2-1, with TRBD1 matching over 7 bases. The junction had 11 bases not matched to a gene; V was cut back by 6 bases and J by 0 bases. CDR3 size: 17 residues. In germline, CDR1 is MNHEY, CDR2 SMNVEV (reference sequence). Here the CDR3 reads CASSLYRGANSYNEQFF. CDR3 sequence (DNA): TGTGCCAGCAGCCTTTACAGGGGTGCAAACTCCTACAATGAGCAGTTCTTC.

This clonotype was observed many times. Here the CDR3 reads CSAHPTGGPSYEQYF. The DNA of the CDR3 is TGCAGTGCTCATCCCACGGGAGGGCCTTCCTACGAGCAGTACTTC. The rearrangement uses TRBV20-1 and TRBJ2-7; 8 nucleotides agree with TRBD2. The CDR3 consists of 15 residues. After removal of 5 bases from V and 1 base from J, the junction contained 10 bases not matched to a gene. The germline V gene has CDR1 DFQATT and CDR2 SNEGSKA (reference sequence).

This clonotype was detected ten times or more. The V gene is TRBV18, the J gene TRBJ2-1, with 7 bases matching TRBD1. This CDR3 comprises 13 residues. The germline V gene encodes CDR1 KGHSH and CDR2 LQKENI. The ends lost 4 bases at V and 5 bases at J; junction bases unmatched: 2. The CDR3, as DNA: TGTGCCAGCTCACAGGACAGGCACAATGAGCAGTTCTTC. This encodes CASSQDRHNEQFF.

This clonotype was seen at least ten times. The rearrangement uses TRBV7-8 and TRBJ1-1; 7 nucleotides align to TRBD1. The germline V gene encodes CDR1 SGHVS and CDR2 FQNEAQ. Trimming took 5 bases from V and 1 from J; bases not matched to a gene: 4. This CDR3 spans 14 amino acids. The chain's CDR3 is CASSPGTANTEAFF. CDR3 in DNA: TGTGCCAGCAGCCCAGGGACAGCGAACACTGAAGCTTTCTTT.

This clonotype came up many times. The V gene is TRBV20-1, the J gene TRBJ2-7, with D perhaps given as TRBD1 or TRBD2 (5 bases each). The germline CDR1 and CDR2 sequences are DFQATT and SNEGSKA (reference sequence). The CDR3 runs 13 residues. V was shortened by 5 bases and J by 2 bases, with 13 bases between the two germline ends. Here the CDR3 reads CSAPPWGTYEQYF. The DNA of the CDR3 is TGCAGTGCTCCCCCCTGGGGGACCTACGAGCAGTACTTC.

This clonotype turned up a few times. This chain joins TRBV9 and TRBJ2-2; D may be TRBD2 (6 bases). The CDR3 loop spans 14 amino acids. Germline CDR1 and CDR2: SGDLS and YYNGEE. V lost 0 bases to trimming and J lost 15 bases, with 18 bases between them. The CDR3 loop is CASSVGYSGSSLFF. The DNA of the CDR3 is TGTGCCAGCAGCGTAGGTTATAGCGGAAGTTCGTTGTTTTTT.

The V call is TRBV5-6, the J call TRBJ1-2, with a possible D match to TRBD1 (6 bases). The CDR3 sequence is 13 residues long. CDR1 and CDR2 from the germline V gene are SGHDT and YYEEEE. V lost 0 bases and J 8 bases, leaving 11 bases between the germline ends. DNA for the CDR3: TGTGCCAGCAGCTTGGACAGGGTGGGGGGCTACACCTTC. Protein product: CASSLDRVGGYTF.

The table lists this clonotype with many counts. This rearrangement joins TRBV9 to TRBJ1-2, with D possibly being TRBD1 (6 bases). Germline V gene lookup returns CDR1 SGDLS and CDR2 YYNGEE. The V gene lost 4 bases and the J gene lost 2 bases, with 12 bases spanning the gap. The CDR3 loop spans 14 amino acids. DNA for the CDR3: TGTGCCAGCAGCCCCGACAGGACCAACTATGGCTACACCTTC. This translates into CASSPDRTNYGYTF.

CDR3 in DNA: TGCGCCAGCAGCTCGGGACTGATCTACAATGAGCAGTTCTTC. It yields the protein CASSSGLIYNEQFF. This chain links TRBV5-1 with TRBJ2-1; D perhaps matches TRBD2 (6 bases). The germline V gene encodes CDR1 SGHRS and CDR2 YFSETQ. V was clipped by 3 bases and J by 3 bases, with 10 bases between them. This CDR3 contains 14 residues.

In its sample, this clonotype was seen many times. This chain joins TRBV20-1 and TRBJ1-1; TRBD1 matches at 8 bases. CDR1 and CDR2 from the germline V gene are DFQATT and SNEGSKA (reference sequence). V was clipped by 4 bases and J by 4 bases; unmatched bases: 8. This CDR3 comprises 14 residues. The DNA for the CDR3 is TGCAGTGCTACGACAGGGGTTCGGGGCACTGAAGCTTTCTTT. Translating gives CSATTGVRGTEAFF.

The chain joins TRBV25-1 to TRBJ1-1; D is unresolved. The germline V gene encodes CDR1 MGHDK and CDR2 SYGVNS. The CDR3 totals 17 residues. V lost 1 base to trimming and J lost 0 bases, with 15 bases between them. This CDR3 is CASSEFAAAGMNTEAFF. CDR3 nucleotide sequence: TGTGCCAGCAGTGAATTCGCCGCGGCCGGAATGAACACTGAAGCTTTCTTT.

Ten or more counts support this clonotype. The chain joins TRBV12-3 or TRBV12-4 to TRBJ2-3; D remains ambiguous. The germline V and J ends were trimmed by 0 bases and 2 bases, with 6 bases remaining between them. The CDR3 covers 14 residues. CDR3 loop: CASSLAGPTDTQYF. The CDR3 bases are TGTGCCAGCAGTTTAGCTGGTCCCACAGATACGCAGTATTTT.